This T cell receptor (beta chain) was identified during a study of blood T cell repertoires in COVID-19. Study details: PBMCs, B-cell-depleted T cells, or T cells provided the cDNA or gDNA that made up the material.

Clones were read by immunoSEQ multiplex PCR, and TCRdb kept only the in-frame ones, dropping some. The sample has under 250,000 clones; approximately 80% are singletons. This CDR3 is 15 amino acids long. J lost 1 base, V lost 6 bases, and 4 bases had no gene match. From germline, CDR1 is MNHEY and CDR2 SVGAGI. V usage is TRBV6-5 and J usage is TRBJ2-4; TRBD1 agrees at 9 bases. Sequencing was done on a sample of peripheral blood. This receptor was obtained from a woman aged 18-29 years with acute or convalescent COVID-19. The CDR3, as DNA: TGTGCCAGCAGCGACGACAGGGGGGCCAAAAACATTCAGTACTTC. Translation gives CASSDDRGAKNIQYF.